Below, 26 T cell receptor beta chains from the same sample are listed, as sequenced in a study of blood T cell repertoires in COVID-19 (TCRdb year 2020). The library was obtained by the immunoSEQ multiplex PCR assay. The table comes from immuneACCESS by way of TCRdb, which keeps in-frame sequences with V and J called. Part of the clones is missing from these tables; in studies checked, under half for an unresolved V gene and the rest for unknown reasons. This sample lists a few hundred thousand clones; about 91% were detected once. The ten largest clones take up about a tenth of the sample. What was sequenced was PBMCs or T cells enriched from blood (not recorded which). Source of these receptors: a man aged 18 to 35 with acute COVID-19.

J is TRBJ2-3 and V is TRBV5-5; D possibly corresponds to TRBD1 (5 bases). The CDR3 contains 14 residues. The V end was cut by 3 bases, the J end by 0 bases, with 8 bases between. In germline, CDR1 is SGHKS, CDR2 YYEKEE (reference sequence). The CDR3 sequence: CASSSTVSTDTQYF. Written as DNA, the CDR3 is TGTGCCAGCAGCTCGACAGTGAGCACAGATACGCAGTATTTT.

The chain uses TRBV2 and TRBJ1-2, with D possibly matching TRBD1 (6 bases). V was trimmed by 5 bases and J by 2 bases, leaving 9 bases between them. This CDR3 spans 13 amino acids. Germline assignment: CDR1 SNHLY and CDR2 FYNNEI. CDR3 coding DNA: TGTGCCAGCAGTACAGGGTTAAACTATGGCTACACCTTC. The encoded protein is CASSTGLNYGYTF.

The chain links TRBV6-2 or TRBV6-3 to TRBJ2-1; D remains ambiguous. Germline assignment: CDR1 MNHEY and CDR2 SVGEGT. The CDR3 covers 15 residues. Between the trimmed V and J ends, which lost 4 bases and 6 bases, there was a span of 16 bases. The CDR3 loop is CASSSARGAPNEQFF. Written as DNA, the CDR3 is TGTGCCAGCAGTTCCGCCCGAGGAGCCCCCAATGAGCAGTTCTTC.

The rearrangement joins TRBV7-3 to TRBJ2-7; 14 nucleotides match TRBD2. Germline V lookup: CDR1 SGHTA, CDR2 FQGTGA. Trimming removed 4 bases from V and 4 bases from J; junction bases left unmatched: 3. There are 15 residues in the CDR3. DNA for the CDR3: TGTGCCAGCAGCTCAGGGACTAGCGGGAGTTACGAGCAGTACTTC. This sequence encodes CASSSGTSGSYEQYF. The whole variable domain, remainder taken from reference TRBV7-3 and TRBJ2-7, is GAGVSQTPSNKVTEKGKYVELRCDPISGHTALYWYRQSLGQGPEFLIYFQGTGAADDSGLPNDRFFAVRPEGSVSTLKIQRTERGDSAVYLCASSSGTSGSYEQYFGPGTRLTVT.

V is TRBV19 and J is TRBJ1-1; no firm D call. From germline, CDR1 is LNHDA and CDR2 SQIVND (reference sequence). The V end was cut by 3 bases, the J end by 5 bases, with 7 bases between. The CDR3 is 12 amino acids. The CDR3 reads CASSIGATEAFF. Written as DNA, the CDR3 is TGTGCCAGTAGTATCGGAGCGACTGAAGCTTTCTTT.

The gene calls are TRBV7-9 and TRBJ2-2, with D tentatively TRBD1 (5 bases). V was trimmed by 0 bases and J by 5 bases, leaving 16 bases between them. Germline V gene lookup returns CDR1 SEHNR and CDR2 FQNEAQ (reference sequence). CDR3 length: 17 amino acids. The CDR3 loop reads CASSLAPTGYETGELFF. DNA for the CDR3: TGTGCCAGCAGCTTAGCGCCTACAGGATACGAGACCGGGGAGCTGTTTTTT.

The chain links TRBV28 to TRBJ2-1; maybe TRBD2 (5 bases). Trimming left V 3 bases short and J 0 bases short, with 15 bases between. Germline CDR1 and CDR2: MDHEN and SYDVKM. The CDR3 consists of 17 residues. The CDR3 protein is CASSFDRSGSSYNEQFF. CDR3 in DNA: TGTGCCAGCAGTTTCGATCGGTCGGGGAGCTCCTACAATGAGCAGTTCTTC.

The gene calls are TRBV5-6 and TRBJ1-1; the match to TRBD1 covers 9 bases. Trimming removed 3 bases from V and 5 bases from J; junction bases left unmatched: 5. Germline V lookup: CDR1 SGHDT, CDR2 YYEEEE. This CDR3 is built from 14 residues. Here the CDR3 reads CASSWDRVTTEAFF. The DNA for the CDR3 is TGTGCCAGCAGCTGGGACAGGGTGACGACTGAAGCTTTCTTT.

The rearrangement uses TRBV29-1 and TRBJ2-5; 12 bases align to TRBD2. Looked up from germline, CDR1 is SQVTM and CDR2 is ANQGSEA. Unmatched junction bases numbered 7, after V lost 7 bases and J lost 4 bases. The CDR3 totals 14 residues. CDR3 sequence: CSAARLAGVETQYF. The CDR3 bases are TGCAGCGCCGCCCGACTAGCGGGAGTAGAGACCCAGTACTTC.

This clone was seen once. The rearrangement links TRBV3-1 (or the pseudogene TRBV3-2) to TRBJ2-7, with TRBD2 matching over 13 bases. Trimming cost V 0 bases and J 2 bases; bases outside gene matches: 7. This CDR3 has 18 residues. Germline V CDR1 and CDR2: LGHDT, YNNKEL (reference sequence). The CDR3 bases are TGTGCCAGCAGCCAAGATATCGGACTAGCGGGAGTACCCTACGAGCAGTACTTC. Its translation: CASSQDIGLAGVPYEQYF.

The V gene is TRBV24-1, the J gene TRBJ2-1; TRBD2 matches 14 bases. The CDR3 spans 19 residues. V was clipped by 4 bases and J by 1 base; unmatched bases: 8. The germline V gene has CDR1 KGHDR and CDR2 SFDVKD. CDR3 protein: CATSERGLAGALSYNEQFF. In nucleotides, the CDR3 is TGTGCCACCAGTGAACGGGGACTAGCGGGAGCCCTTTCCTACAATGAGCAGTTCTTC.

The chain couples TRBV18 to TRBJ2-1, with D perhaps matching TRBD2 (6 bases). V was pared by 6 bases and J by 7 bases, with 19 bases between. Germline V CDR1 and CDR2: KGHSH, LQKENI. The CDR3 covers 15 residues. CDR3 protein: CASSPSSGVLNEQFF. CDR3 sequence (DNA): TGTGCCAGCTCTCCCAGCTCGGGGGTTTTAAATGAGCAGTTCTTC.

This clone has a handful of counts. The chain carries TRBV4-3 and TRBJ2-1; 10 positions match TRBD1. The germline V gene has CDR1 LGHNA and CDR2 YSLEER. Germline trimming cut 5 bases from V and 8 bases from J; bases unmatched to any gene: 9. The length of the CDR3 is 15 residues. The CDR3 DNA follows: TGCGCCAGCAGCTGGAGCGGGACAGGGGAGTATGAGCAGTTCTTC. Protein product: CASSWSGTGEYEQFF.

The chain uses TRBV4-1 and TRBJ2-1; tentative D call: TRBD2 (6 bases). Germline CDR1 and CDR2: MGHRA and YSYEKL. The germline V and J ends were trimmed by 3 bases and 0 bases, with 15 bases remaining between them. This CDR3 comprises 17 residues. The CDR3 DNA reads TGCGCCAGCAGCCAGGTAGGAGCGGGCAGCTCCTACAATGAGCAGTTCTTC. Amino acid sequence: CASSQVGAGSSYNEQFF.

This clone was counted a few times. The chain combines TRBV5-8 with TRBJ2-3; 9 bases line up with TRBD1. The CDR3 extends over 14 amino acids. CDR1 and CDR2 (germline): SGHTS, YDEGEE. Germline trimming cut 7 bases from V and 2 bases from J; bases unmatched to any gene: 5. The CDR3 loop reads CASSGTGSTDTQYF. CDR3 bases: TGTGCCAGCTCCGGGACAGGGTCCACAGATACGCAGTATTTT.

This chain joins TRBV5-4 and TRBJ1-1; TRBD1 aligns across 7 bases. Trimming at V came to 2 bases and at J to 1 base, leaving 5 bases not matched to a gene. CDR3 length: 15 amino acids. CDR1 and CDR2 (germline): SGHNT, YYREEE (reference sequence). CDR3 sequence: CASSFGQVTNTEAFF. In nucleotides, the CDR3 is TGTGCCAGCAGCTTTGGACAGGTGACGAACACTGAAGCTTTCTTT.

The rearrangement uses TRBV30 and TRBJ1-5; 7 bases agree with TRBD1. The CDR3 loop spans 17 amino acids. Trimming took 2 bases from V and 3 from J; bases not matched to a gene: 13. Germline lookup yields CDR1 GTSNPN and CDR2 SVGIG (reference sequence). CDR3 region: CAWSTSRSDRSNQPQHF. In nucleotides, the CDR3 is TGTGCCTGGAGTACTAGCCGTTCGGACAGGTCCAATCAGCCCCAGCATTTT.

As DNA, the CDR3 is TGTGCCAGCAGCCCGATACTAGCGGAGAAGGGGTTCTTC. Translation: CASSPILAEKGFF. V usage is TRBV6-5 and J usage is TRBJ2-1, with 8 bases that match TRBD2. From germline, CDR1 is MNHEY and CDR2 SVGAGI. Trimming removed 6 bases from V and 15 bases from J; junction bases left unmatched: 13. This CDR3 is 13 amino acids long.

The rearrangement joins TRBV5-5 to TRBJ1-2; D not resolved. This CDR3 has 14 residues. V dropped 0 bases and J dropped 8 bases, with 14 bases sitting between them. Germline V gene data show CDR1 as SGHKS and CDR2 as YYEKEE (reference sequence). The CDR3 nucleotides are TGTGCCAGCAGCTTGGTCGGTCCCGCCCGGGGCTACACCTTC. It yields the protein CASSLVGPARGYTF.

As for this clone: Other DNA sequences in the same sample also yield this CDR3. The chain carries TRBV6-5 and TRBJ2-6, with 7 bases that match TRBD2. The length of the CDR3 is 15 residues. The germline gives CDR1 MNHEY, CDR2 SVGAGI. V trimming: 5 bases; J trimming: 4 bases; junction bases outside the gene matches: 5. The CDR3 DNA sequence: TGTGCCAGCAGTCGGGGGGACTCCGGGGCCAACGTCCTGACTTTC. Protein product: CASSRGDSGANVLTF.

The chain couples TRBV3-1 (or the pseudogene TRBV3-2) to TRBJ1-1, with D hard to call. CDR3 size: 14 residues. From germline, CDR1 is LGHDT and CDR2 YNNKEL (reference sequence). Trimming stripped 1 base from V and 3 bases from J, with 9 bases between. CDR3 DNA sequence: TGTGCCAGCAGCCAAGTGAGGGTGGACACTGAAGCTTTCTTT. Its protein is CASSQVRVDTEAFF.

J is TRBJ2-1 and V is TRBV7-9; 10 bases align to TRBD2. Germline V gene lookup returns CDR1 SEHNR and CDR2 FQNEAQ (reference sequence). This CDR3 comprises 18 residues. The V gene end was trimmed by 5 bases and the J gene end by 5 bases; junction bases not matched to a gene: 15. Here the CDR3 reads CASSPNPPGLAQHNEQFF. The DNA for the CDR3 is TGTGCCAGCAGCCCCAACCCTCCGGGACTAGCGCAACACAATGAGCAGTTCTTC.

CDR3 sequence: CASSSTHDTSHYGYTF. For the CDR3, the DNA is TGTGCCAGCAGCTCCACGCACGATACAAGTCACTATGGCTACACCTTC. The rearrangement links TRBV5-5 to TRBJ1-2; D is ambiguous. CDR1 is SGHKS and CDR2 is YYEKEE in the germline V gene (reference sequence). With 3 bases removed from V and 3 bases from J, the gap between germline ends came to 18 bases. The CDR3 spans 16 residues.

The V gene is TRBV24-1, the J gene TRBJ2-5, with D perhaps matching TRBD2 (5 bases). The germline gives CDR1 KGHDR, CDR2 SFDVKD. The CDR3 runs to 16 residues. V lost 3 bases and J 5 bases, leaving 18 bases between the germline ends. CDR3: CATSDHFGGAGETQYF. The DNA of the CDR3 is TGTGCCACCAGTGATCACTTCGGAGGTGCCGGGGAGACCCAGTACTTC.

The chain recombines TRBV4-2 with TRBJ2-7; a possible D gene is TRBD2 (5 bases). Deletions cut 0 bases from V and 3 bases from J, with 21 bases between. The CDR3 contains 18 residues. From germline, CDR1 is LGHNA and CDR2 YNFKEQ. This CDR3 is CASSQDGAELGLIYEQYF. The CDR3 coding sequence is TGTGCCAGCAGCCAAGACGGCGCCGAACTAGGACTGATCTACGAGCAGTACTTC.

This rearrangement joins TRBV30 to TRBJ1-2; TRBD1 matches 9 bases. Germline V gives CDR1 GTSNPN, CDR2 SVGIG (reference sequence). V lost 3 bases and J lost 5; bases outside the gene matches: 10. The CDR3 runs 15 residues. The CDR3 is CAWSNRQGGRYGYTF. DNA for the CDR3: TGTGCCTGGAGCAACCGACAGGGGGGGAGATATGGCTACACCTTC. Full variable domain (remainder filled in from reference TRBV30 and TRBJ1-2): SQTIHQWPATLVQPVGSPLSLECTVEGTSNPNLYWYRQAAGRGLQLLFYSVGIGQISSEVPQNLSASRPQDRQFILSSKKLLLSDSGFYLCAWSNRQGGRYGYTFGSGTRLTVV.